This T cell receptor beta chain was captured in a study of regulatory T cells in long-lasting Graves disease. Findings of the study overall: The work looked only at peripheral blood and did not look at thyroid tissue. TRBV28 was favored in persistent disease, as were TRBJ1-2 and TRBJ2-5. With some 2,700 shared public clonotypes, persistent patients exceeded new patients, who shared more than 750.

Time point indicated: persistent/refractory GD, antithyroid drugs over 5 years with positive TRAb. TCR sequences were obtained from RNA taken from PBMCs. This clonotype has only a few counts. Its target is not known. In building TCR beta libraries, iRepertoire HTBI primers were used together with Arm-PCR of CDR3 regions. As handled by the study authors: Identification yielded 60 or so TRBV and 14 TRBJ segments across samples. TCRdb processed the multiplex PCR reads anew with MiXCR; each CDR3 protein has one entry. Here the V and J calls rest on TCRdb's processing, not on the authors' analysis. Seen here are about 660,000 distinct CDR3 sequences, 30% observed once, and the top ten hold about 40%. Germline V lookup: CDR1 SQVTM, CDR2 ANQGSEA. The CDR3 is 8 amino acids. V lost 6 bases and J lost 11, with 7 bases in between.

The source material was peripheral blood mononuclear cells (PBMCs), sampled when the disease was refractory, from a patient treated with antithyroid drugs. V usage is TRBV29-1 and J usage is TRBJ1-1; D not resolved. This receptor was obtained from a female donor with Graves disease. The CDR3 DNA reads as TGCAGCGTCTCCGGGGCTTTCTTT. Translating gives CSVSGAFF.